The 4 T cell receptor beta chains below all came from one sample that was sequenced in a study of T cell repertoires in cytomegalovirus infection. Each CDR3 protein gets one entry after TCRdb re-called the reads with MiXCR. In the table there are around 740,000 distinct CDR3 sequences, 35% of which are singletons. The sample consisted of PBMCs. The receptors derive from a human donor in good health (CMV status not recorded). Some clones in this sample may be carry-over from other donors' samples.

This clonotype has just one count. V usage is TRBV6-2 or TRBV6-3 and J usage is TRBJ2-3, with TRBD2 matching 14 bases. The CDR3 totals 16 residues. Unmatched junction bases numbered 5, after V lost 7 bases and J lost 2 bases. CDR1 and CDR2 from the germline V gene are MNHEY and SVGEGT. The CDR3 DNA reads TGTGCCAGCACCGGGACTAGCGGGGGCTTCACAGATACGCAGTATTTT. This gives the protein CASTGTSGGFTDTQYF.

This clonotype turned up a few times. The V call is TRBV28, the J call TRBJ1-4, with 7 bases aligning to TRBD1. This CDR3 has 15 residues. The germline CDR1 and CDR2 sequences are MDHEN and SYDVKM. J lost 8 bases, V lost 5 bases, and 11 bases had no gene match. The CDR3 DNA reads as TGTGCCAGCAGTCCCCCGGACAGGACGAACGAAAAACTGTTTTTT. It codes for CASSPPDRTNEKLFF.

This clonotype has only a few counts. The V call is TRBV24-1, the J call TRBJ1-1; D possibly corresponds to TRBD1 (6 bases). V lost 3 bases to trimming and J lost 6 bases, with 10 bases between them. Looked up from germline, CDR1 is KGHDR and CDR2 is SFDVKD. CDR3 length: 13 residues. The CDR3 nucleotides read TGTGCCACCAGTGATGTACAGGGTCCTGAAGCTTTCTTT. As protein: CATSDVQGPEAFF.

The V and J genes are TRBV6-5 and TRBJ2-3, with 7 bases matching TRBD2. The V and J ends lost 5 bases and 3 bases, in that order; junction bases with no gene match: 17. The CDR3 spans 18 residues. Germline CDR1 reads MNHEY; CDR2 reads SVGAGI. The CDR3, as DNA: TGTGCCAGCAGTGAAATGGGATCGGGCGGGGGAATTACAGATACGCAGTATTTT. Encoded protein: CASSEMGSGGGITDTQYF.